The 18 T cell receptor beta chains given below trace back to one sample, sequenced in a study of OX40 agonist ivuxolimab in advanced cancers. Sequenced by immunoSEQ multiplex PCR; TCRdb stores in-frame clones only, minus some. The table has 35,000 to 40,000 clones, around 87% seen once. The specimen comprised CD4+ or CD8+ T cells sorted from blood, sampled in a trial of the OX40 agonist ivuxolimab. Source of these receptors: an adult with an advanced solid tumor such as melanoma, head and neck, liver or kidney cancer.

The chain links TRBV2 to TRBJ1-5; TRBD1 matches 10 bases. CDR1 and CDR2 from the germline V gene are SNHLY and FYNNEI. The CDR3 sequence is 14 residues long. The J segment lost 7 bases and the V segment lost 6 bases, leaving 6 bases of the junction unmatched. CDR3 region: CASRDRGSSQPQHF. CDR3 bases: TGTGCCAGCAGGGACAGGGGGTCATCACAGCCCCAGCATTTT.

The chain carries TRBV4-2 and TRBJ2-7; D is perhaps TRBD1 or TRBD2 (5 bases each). CDR1 is LGHNA, CDR2 YNFKEQ, per germline. V lost 3 bases and J 2 bases, leaving 17 bases between the germline ends. This CDR3 is 16 amino acids long. In DNA, the CDR3 is TGTGCCAGCAGCCACGGGGACGGGACCAGCACCTACGAGCAGTACTTC. Residues: CASSHGDGTSTYEQYF.

There are a few counts of this clone. CDR3 residues: CASSSTGVDEAFF. For the CDR3, the DNA is TGTGCCAGCTCAAGTACAGGGGTCGATGAAGCTTTCTTT. The V and J genes are TRBV18 and TRBJ1-1; 7 positions match TRBD1. In germline, CDR1 is KGHSH, CDR2 LQKENI. V shed 5 bases and J 7 bases; nucleotides not matched to a gene: 7. The CDR3 consists of 13 residues.

J is TRBJ1-1 and V is TRBV30; D call uncertain. Germline lookup yields CDR1 GTSNPN and CDR2 SVGIG (reference sequence). Trimming removed 4 bases at V and 10 bases at J, with 16 bases between. The CDR3 sequence is 12 residues long. CDR3: CAWNDGLPSAFF. The CDR3 DNA reads TGTGCCTGGAACGACGGACTGCCCTCAGCTTTCTTT.

Here the CDR3 reads CASSDGLGGYTF. The CDR3 DNA reads as TGTGCCAGCAGCGACGGCCTGGGGGGCTACACCTTC. This chain links TRBV2 with TRBJ1-2; no reliable D call. Trimming cost V 6 bases and J 8 bases, with 13 bases left between them. The germline CDR1 and CDR2 sequences are SNHLY and FYNNEI. This CDR3 spans 12 amino acids.

V usage is TRBV11-2 and J usage is TRBJ1-5; D is unresolved. CDR1 is SGHAT, CDR2 FQNNGV, per germline. V was clipped by 4 bases and J by 7 bases, with 11 bases between them. The CDR3 is 13 amino acids. CDR3 DNA sequence: TGTGCCAGCAGCTACGGTTACGAGCAGCCCCAGCATTTT. This encodes CASSYGYEQPQHF.

The V and J genes are TRBV5-5 and TRBJ2-7; D remains unclear. CDR1 is SGHKS and CDR2 is YYEKEE in the germline V gene (reference sequence). The ends were cut back, 0 bases at V and 2 bases at J, with 6 bases in the middle. This CDR3 is built from 13 residues. The CDR3 loop reads CASSLGLPYEQYF. The CDR3 DNA sequence: TGTGCCAGCAGCTTGGGTTTACCCTACGAGCAGTACTTC.

The chain employs TRBV28 and TRBJ2-7, with TRBD2 matching over 7 bases. Germline CDR1 MDHEN, CDR2 SYDVKM. J was trimmed by 1 base and V by 3 bases; bases with no gene match: 3. The CDR3 runs 14 residues. CDR3 loop: CASSFAGESYEQYF. CDR3 DNA: TGTGCCAGCAGTTTTGCGGGGGAGTCCTACGAGCAGTACTTC.

J is TRBJ2-4 and V is TRBV7-8; D is perhaps TRBD2 (5 bases). The germline CDR1 and CDR2 sequences are SGHVS and FQNEAQ. The CDR3 totals 17 residues. The ends were cut back, 1 base at V and 1 base at J, with 14 bases in the middle. In DNA form, the CDR3 reads TGTGCCAGCAGCTTAGGTCGGGGAGATGGTGCCAAAAACATTCAGTACTTC. Residues: CASSLGRGDGAKNIQYF.

This clone was recorded only once. This chain connects TRBV5-4 to TRBJ2-1; TRBD1 or TRBD2 may be the D gene (6 bases each). Germline V gives CDR1 SGHNT, CDR2 YYREEE (reference sequence). V lost 2 bases and J lost 5, with 14 bases in between. This CDR3 contains 15 residues. The CDR3 bases are TGTGCCAGCAGCTTCTCCGGGGGCGGAAACAATGAGCAGTTCTTC. Its protein product is CASSFSGGGNNEQFF.

This clone has just a few counts. The J gene is TRBJ2-3, the V gene TRBV28; D is uncertain. V was cut by 4 bases and J by 0 bases, with 5 bases left in between. There are 13 residues in the CDR3. Per germline, CDR1 MDHEN and CDR2 SYDVKM. This chain's CDR3 is CASSSHSTDTQYF. CDR3 nucleotide sequence: TGTGCCAGCAGTTCCCACAGCACAGATACGCAGTATTTT.

V is TRBV9 and J is TRBJ2-3; 8 bases map to TRBD2. The CDR3 has 17 residues. The germline gives CDR1 SGDLS, CDR2 YYNGEE. V dropped 0 bases and J dropped 5; count of bases not matched to a gene: 11. The CDR3 here is CASSVAPYGGGQDTQYF. The CDR3 DNA sequence: TGTGCCAGCAGCGTAGCCCCCTACGGGGGGGGCCAAGATACGCAGTATTTT.

This clone turned up a few times. The rearrangement uses TRBV19 and TRBJ1-4, with D possibly matching TRBD1 (5 bases). The CDR3 runs to 15 residues. Germline values: CDR1 LNHDA, CDR2 SQIVND (reference sequence). V shed 5 bases and J shed 8 bases, with 18 bases lying between them. CDR3 amino acids: CASSPLGHSGEKLFF. The CDR3, as DNA: TGTGCCAGTAGTCCTCTAGGACACTCCGGGGAAAAACTGTTTTTT. Full variable domain (rest looked up from reference TRBV19 and TRBJ1-4): DGGITQSPKYLFRKEGQNVTLSCEQNLNHDAMYWYRQDPGQGLRLIYYSQIVNDFQKGDIAEGYSVSREKKESFPLTVTSAQKNPTAFYLCASSPLGHSGEKLFFGSGTQLSVL.

In regard to this clone: A read error may account for a junction end that differs from germline. This rearrangement joins TRBV7-9 to TRBJ1-2; possible D gene TRBD1, 5 bases. The CDR3 runs 12 residues. CDR1 is SEHNR and CDR2 is FQNEAQ in the germline V gene (reference sequence). The CDR3 spells CASSQERDPLNF. CDR3 in DNA: TGTGCCAGCAGCCAAGAGAGGGACCCTCTGAACTTC.

This chain connects TRBV5-1 to TRBJ2-5; TRBD2 matches 7 bases. Trimming took 4 bases from V and 7 from J; bases not matched to a gene: 7. The CDR3 has 13 residues. Germline loops: CDR1 SGHRS, CDR2 YFSETQ. CDR3 amino acids: CASSLGTGGTQYF. In nucleotides, the CDR3 is TGCGCCAGCAGCCTGGGGACGGGGGGGACCCAGTACTTC.

This sequence joins TRBV5-4 and TRBJ2-3; 9 positions match TRBD2. J lost 6 bases, V lost 0 bases, and 8 bases had no gene match. The CDR3 covers 16 residues. In germline, CDR1 is SGHNT, CDR2 YYREEE (reference sequence). DNA of the CDR3: TGTGCCAGCAGCTTGGCGCCGGGACTAGCTGCCGATACGCAGTATTTT. Translated: CASSLAPGLAADTQYF.

This rearrangement joins TRBV5-1 to TRBJ1-1; D is possibly TRBD1 (6 bases). Germline CDR1 reads SGHRS; CDR2 reads YFSETQ. Deletions cut 5 bases from V and 0 bases from J, with 17 bases between. CDR3 length equals 16 residues. This CDR3 is CASSMNIGGVNTEAFF. CDR3 nucleotide sequence: TGCGCCAGCAGTATGAACATCGGGGGCGTGAACACTGAAGCTTTCTTT.

CDR3 coding DNA: TGTGCCAGCAGCAAACTGGACAGTGAAGCTTTCTTT. Amino acids: CASSKLDSEAFF. The chain employs TRBV13 and TRBJ1-1, with D tentatively TRBD1 (6 bases). The germline gives CDR1 PRHDT, CDR2 FYEKMQ (reference sequence). V was clipped by 5 bases and J by 7 bases, with 11 bases between them. This CDR3 is built from 12 residues.